A selection of T cell receptor beta chains follows, all from one sample in a study of cytomegalovirus exposure and HLA in healthy donors. TCRdb keeps only in-frame clones here, not all; method: immunoSEQ multiplex PCR. Here the sample spans fewer than 120,000 clones, more than 60% being singletons. The specimen sequenced was PBMCs. Source of these receptors: a man aged 30 to 39 in good health and CMV-seropositive. CDR3s include the opening cysteine and the closing phenylalanine or tryptophan. D genes are given only for firm matches. Not every row has a clone size; where given, it reads once, few, many or a size class.

15 NA TRBJ2-7 TRBD2 TRBV5-6 CASSLAGGRGGEQYF TGTGCCAGCAGCTTGGCAGGTGGGCGCGGGGGCGAGCAGTACTTC
12 NA TRBJ2-5 NA TRBV19 CASSMPRETQYF TGTGCCAGTAGTATGCCCCGGGAGACCCAGTACTTC
14 NA TRBJ2-1 TRBD2 TRBV11-2 CASKLAGGNNEQFF TGTGCCAGCAAACTAGCGGGGGGAAACAATGAGCAGTTCTTC
15 NA TRBJ1-5 NA TRBV6-1 CASSLGRYSNQPQHF TGTGCCAGCAGTTTGGGGCGGTATAGCAATCAGCCCCAGCATTTT
15 NA TRBJ2-3 TRBD2 TRBV9 CASSGGSGATDTQYF TGTGCCAGCAGCGGGGGGAGCGGGGCCACAGATACGCAGTATTTT
15 NA TRBJ2-1 NA TRBV7-7 CASSFRLANYNEQFF TGTGCCAGCAGCTTCCGGCTAGCCAACTACAATGAGCAGTTCTTC
13 NA TRBJ1-2 TRBD1 TRBV14 CASSSRIGQADAF TGTGCCAGCAGCTCCAGAATCGGACAGGCGGACGCCTTC
15 NA TRBJ2-7 TRBD1 TRBV4-1 CASSRGTGDSYEQYF TGCGCCAGCAGCCGGGGGACAGGGGACTCCTACGAGCAGTACTTC
14 NA TRBJ1-2 NA TRBV4-3 CASSAGQKNYGYTF TGCGCCAGCAGCGCCGGACAGAAGAACTATGGCTACACCTTC
16 NA TRBJ2-2 TRBD1 TRBV11-2 CASSSGQGWDTGELFF TGTGCCAGCAGCTCGGGACAGGGGTGGGACACCGGGGAGCTGTTTTTT
16 once TRBJ2-1 TRBD1 TRBV7-6 CASSLVYRGKVHEQFF TGTGCCAGCAGCTTAGTTTACAGGGGAAAGGTCCATGAGCAGTTCTTC
14 once TRBJ1-5 NA TRBV28 CASNPTDSNQPQHF TGTGCCAGCAACCCGACAGATAGCAATCAGCCCCAGCATTTT
15 NA TRBJ1-1 TRBD1 TRBV10-1 CASSESGQGATEAFF TGCGCCAGCAGTGAGTCGGGACAGGGGGCCACTGAAGCTTTCTTT
14 NA TRBJ1-1 NA TRBV5-1 CASAPGHLNTEAFF TGCGCCAGCGCCCCGGGACACCTGAACACTGAAGCTTTCTTT
15 NA TRBJ1-6 NA TRBV7-9 CASSLQGSYNSPLHF TGTGCCAGCAGCTTACAGGGTTCCTATAATTCACCCCTCCACTTT
18 once TRBJ2-4 TRBD1 TRBV4-2 CASSQGSQGGKAKNIQYF TGTGCCAGCAGCCAAGGGTCACAGGGGGGCAAAGCCAAAAACATTCAGTACTTC
14 once TRBJ1-2 NA TRBV4-1 CASSQPPGYYGYTF TGCGCCAGCAGCCAACCCCCAGGGTATTATGGCTACACCTTC
15 NA TRBJ2-3 TRBD2 TRBV4-1 CASSQGLAGGDTQYF TGCGCCAGCAGCCAAGGACTAGCGGGGGGAGATACGCAGTATTTT
14 few TRBJ2-2 NA TRBV10-3 CAISDADWTGELFF TGTGCCATCAGTGACGCGGACTGGACCGGGGAGCTGTTTTTT
12 NA TRBJ1-3 NA TRBV12-5 CASGPFGNTIYF TGTGCTAGTGGCCCCTTTGGAAACACCATATATTTT
14 NA TRBJ1-6 NA TRBV11-3 CASSPRAGASPLHF TGTGCCAGCAGCCCTCGCGCCGGTGCCTCACCCCTCCACTTT
16 NA TRBJ2-7 NA TRBV7-2 CASSLDLQALAREQCF TGTGCCAGCAGCTTAGACTTACAGGCCCTCGCCCGCGAGCAGTGCTTC
16 once TRBJ2-7 TRBD2 TRBV5-6 CASSSPGLAGSNEQYF TGTGCCAGCAGCTCGCCGGGACTAGCGGGGTCAAACGAGCAGTACTTC
17 NA TRBJ2-2 TRBD1 TRBV14 CASSRSSGTVATGELFF TGTGCCAGCAGCCGATCCTCCGGGACAGTGGCTACCGGGGAGCTGTTTTTT
16 few TRBJ1-1 NA TRBV13 CASSSSNPTGTGRAFF TGTGCCAGCAGCTCCAGTAACCCGACAGGAACCGGCAGAGCTTTCTTT
14 NA TRBJ2-7 TRBD2 TRBV5-1 CASSLARGEHEQYF TGCGCCAGCAGCTTGGCCCGGGGGGAACACGAGCAGTACTTC
17 NA TRBJ2-3 NA TRBV11-1 CASSSVGSVDFTDTQYF TGTGCCAGCAGCTCCGTGGGTTCGGTGGACTTCACAGATACGCAGTATTTT
12 NA TRBJ2-3 NA TRBV30 CAWSIGLDTQYF TGTGCCTGGAGTATAGGACTGGATACGCAGTATTTT
15 NA TRBJ2-5 TRBD2 TRBV7-6 CASSLSGGAQETQYF TGTGCCAGCAGCTTGTCGGGGGGGGCCCAAGAGACCCAGTACTTC
16 NA TRBJ2-3 TRBD2 TRBV18 CASSLLAGENTDTQYF TGTGCCAGCTCACTTCTAGCGGGGGAGAACACAGATACGCAGTATTTT
16 NA TRBJ1-2 NA TRBV6-5 CASSYSRKVGAYGYTF TGTGCCAGCAGTTACTCGAGGAAGGTGGGGGCCTATGGCTACACCTTC
12 NA TRBJ1-1 TRBD1 TRBV6-5 CASNFRGQKTFF TGTGCCAGCAATTTCCGGGGACAGAAAACTTTCTTT
16 NA TRBJ1-5 NA TRBV7-2 CASSDRADRVDQPQHF TGTGCCAGCAGCGACCGTGCGGACAGAGTTGATCAGCCCCAGCATTTT
14 NA TRBJ2-5 TRBD1 TRBV7-2 CASSSGTGSKTQYF TGTGCCAGCAGCTCCGGGACAGGTTCGAAGACCCAGTACTTC
14 NA TRBJ1-3 NA TRBV7-2 CASSLAGDGNTIYF TGTGCCAGCAGCTTAGCAGGAGATGGAAACACCATATATTTT
14 NA TRBJ1-2 NA TRBV4-1 CASSRSILNYGYTF TGCGCCAGCAGCCGATCTATTCTTAACTATGGCTACACCTTC
16 NA TRBJ2-1 TRBD2 TRBV15 CATSRGGTSRFNEQFF TGTGCCACCAGCAGAGGGGGGACTAGCCGCTTCAATGAGCAGTTCTTC
17 NA TRBJ2-3 TRBD2 TRBV6-1 CASSALVGGGAGDTQYF TGTGCCAGCAGTGCTCTCGTGGGCGGGGGGGCGGGAGATACGCAGTATTTT
12 few TRBJ2-7 TRBD2 TRBV27 CASYGEGREQYF TGTGCCAGCTATGGGGAGGGTAGGGAGCAGTACTTC
14 NA TRBJ1-2 TRBD1 TRBV11-2 CASSPGTAIYGYTF TGTGCCAGCAGCCCCGGGACAGCTATCTATGGCTACACCTTC
16 NA TRBJ2-5 TRBD2 TRBV5-1 CASSSTPLAGVETQYF TGCGCCAGCAGCTCGACCCCCCTAGCGGGGGTGGAGACCCAGTACTTC